The clone carrying this T cell receptor (beta chain) appeared a few times. What it binds is not known. What was sequenced were expressed TCRB transcripts, since all of the isolated RNA had been reverse transcribed. Naive, central memory and regulatory T cell samples averaged roughly 3.8 million reads. Produced via immunoSEQ multiplex PCR; TCRdb's table is partial and in-frame only. The table includes approximately 360,000 clones, roughly 12% detected once. Germline CDR1 MGHRA, CDR2 YSYEKL. Trimming at V came to 4 bases and at J to 11 bases, leaving 4 bases not matched to a gene. The length of the CDR3 is 12 residues. The sample is drawn from a study of beta chain features in type 1 diabetes. Study details: Patients did not differ from healthy donors in age, gender or cell yield.

Whole-study results and caveats: Among all four CD4+ subsets, Type 1 diabetes patients had TCRB CDR3s that were moderately but significantly shorter. High TCR expression in some cells could lead to their over-representation in cDNA sequencing. Whether HLA type affects TCRB rearrangement stayed undetermined in the present work.

The V gene is TRBV4-1, the J gene TRBJ2-3, with TRBD2 matching over 9 bases. The sequence derives from a woman under 30 with type 1 diabetes. Sequenced input: naive CD4+ T cells from blood. This CDR3 reads CASSPLAGLQYF. DNA of the CDR3: TGCGCCAGCAGCCCCCTAGCGGGGTTGCAGTATTTT.